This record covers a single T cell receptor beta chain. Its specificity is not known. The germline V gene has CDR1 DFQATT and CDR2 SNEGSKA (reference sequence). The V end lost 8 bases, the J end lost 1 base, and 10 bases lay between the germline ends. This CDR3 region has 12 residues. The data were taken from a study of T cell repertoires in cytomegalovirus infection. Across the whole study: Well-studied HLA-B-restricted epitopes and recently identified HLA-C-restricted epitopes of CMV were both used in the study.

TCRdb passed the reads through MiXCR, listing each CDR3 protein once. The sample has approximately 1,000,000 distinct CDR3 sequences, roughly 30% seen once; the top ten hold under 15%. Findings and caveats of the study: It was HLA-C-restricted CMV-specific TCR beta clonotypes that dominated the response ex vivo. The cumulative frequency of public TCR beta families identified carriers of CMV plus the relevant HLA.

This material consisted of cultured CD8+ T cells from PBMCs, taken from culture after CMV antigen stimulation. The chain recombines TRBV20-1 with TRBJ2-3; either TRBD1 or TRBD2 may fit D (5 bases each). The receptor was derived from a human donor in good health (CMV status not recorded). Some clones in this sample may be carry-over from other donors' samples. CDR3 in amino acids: CSTGTGTDTQYF. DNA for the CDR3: TGCAGTACCGGGACGGGCACAGATACGCAGTATTTT.